The table lists the clone carrying this T cell receptor (beta chain) with a few counts. This sample is drawn from a study of T-cell reconstitution after alpha-beta-depleted transplantation in children. Preparation of the TCRbeta library used unique molecular identifiers. MiXCR, run by TCRdb on the PCR reads, gives a single entry per CDR3 protein. The top ten hold about 2.4% of the sample, which has some 250,000 distinct CDR3 sequences, about 12% seen once. V lost 4 bases, J lost 0 bases, and 21 bases lay in between. Germline V gene data show CDR1 as KGHDR and CDR2 as SFDVKD. The CDR3 consists of 19 residues.

The input for sequencing was PBMCs from the stem cell graft donor, taken from the stem cell graft. The V call is TRBV24-1, the J call TRBJ1-5; D is unclear. This TCR derives from a human donor who donated a stem cell graft to a child with acute lymphoblastic leukemia. The DNA of the CDR3 is TGTGCCACCAGTGAGTCGATCAGGCTCCGCAATTATAGCAATCAGCCCCAGCATTTT. It is translated as CATSESIRLRNYSNQPQHF.